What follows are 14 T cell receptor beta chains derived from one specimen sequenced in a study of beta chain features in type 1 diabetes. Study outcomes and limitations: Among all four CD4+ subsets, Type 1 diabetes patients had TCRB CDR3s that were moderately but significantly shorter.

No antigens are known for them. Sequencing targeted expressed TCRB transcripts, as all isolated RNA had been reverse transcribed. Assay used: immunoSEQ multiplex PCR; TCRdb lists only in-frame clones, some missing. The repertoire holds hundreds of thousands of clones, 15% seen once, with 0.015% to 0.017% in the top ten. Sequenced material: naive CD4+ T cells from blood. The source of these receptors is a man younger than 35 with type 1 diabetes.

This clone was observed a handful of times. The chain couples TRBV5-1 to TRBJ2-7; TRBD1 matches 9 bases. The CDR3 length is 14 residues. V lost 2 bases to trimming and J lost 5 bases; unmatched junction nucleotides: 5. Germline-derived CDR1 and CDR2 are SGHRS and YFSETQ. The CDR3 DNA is TGCGCCAGCAGCTTACGGGACAGGGTGGACGAGCAGTACTTC. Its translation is CASSLRDRVDEQYF.

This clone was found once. The CDR3 DNA reads as TGTGCCAGCAGGTCTTCCTACGAGCAGTACTTC. This gives the protein CASRSSYEQYF. V and J are TRBV28 and TRBJ2-7; the D is unclear. V lost 6 bases and J lost 1, with 4 bases in between. In germline, CDR1 is MDHEN, CDR2 SYDVKM. The CDR3 has 11 amino acids.

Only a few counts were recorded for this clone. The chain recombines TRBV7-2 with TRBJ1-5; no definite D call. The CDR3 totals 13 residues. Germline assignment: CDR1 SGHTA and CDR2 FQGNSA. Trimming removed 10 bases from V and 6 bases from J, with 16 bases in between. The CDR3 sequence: CATQKEAGQPQHF. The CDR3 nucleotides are TGTGCCACCCAGAAGGAGGCAGGTCAGCCCCAGCATTTT.

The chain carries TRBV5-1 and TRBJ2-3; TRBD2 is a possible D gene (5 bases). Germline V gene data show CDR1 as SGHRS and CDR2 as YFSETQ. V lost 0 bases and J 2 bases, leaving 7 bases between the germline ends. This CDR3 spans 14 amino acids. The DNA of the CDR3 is TGCGCCAGCAGCTTGGAGCGGAACACAGATACGCAGTATTTT. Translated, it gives CASSLERNTDTQYF.

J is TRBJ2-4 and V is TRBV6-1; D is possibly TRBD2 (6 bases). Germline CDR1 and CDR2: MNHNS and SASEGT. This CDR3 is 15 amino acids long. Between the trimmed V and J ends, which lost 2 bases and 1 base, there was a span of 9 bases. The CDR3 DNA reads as TGTGCCAGCAGTGAATGGGGGGACGCCAAAAACATTCAGTACTTC. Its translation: CASSEWGDAKNIQYF.

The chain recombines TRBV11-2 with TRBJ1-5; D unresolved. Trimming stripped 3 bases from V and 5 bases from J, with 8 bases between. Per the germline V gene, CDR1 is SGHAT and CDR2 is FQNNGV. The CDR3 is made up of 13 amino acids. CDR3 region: CASSFERHQPQHF. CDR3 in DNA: TGTGCCAGCAGCTTCGAGCGCCATCAGCCCCAGCATTTT. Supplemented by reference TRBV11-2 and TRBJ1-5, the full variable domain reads EAGVAQSPRYKIIEKRQSVAFWCNPISGHATLYWYQQILGQGPKLLIQFQNNGVVDDSQLPKDRFSAERLKGVDSTLKIQPAKLEDSAVYLCASSFERHQPQHFGDGTRLSIL.

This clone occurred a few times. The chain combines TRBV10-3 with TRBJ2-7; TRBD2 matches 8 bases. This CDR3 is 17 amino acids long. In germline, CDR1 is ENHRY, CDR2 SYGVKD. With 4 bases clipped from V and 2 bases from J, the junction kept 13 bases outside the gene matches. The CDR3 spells CAISVKRGSVLTYEQYF. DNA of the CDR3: TGTGCCATCAGTGTAAAGCGGGGGTCCGTCTTAACCTACGAGCAGTACTTC.

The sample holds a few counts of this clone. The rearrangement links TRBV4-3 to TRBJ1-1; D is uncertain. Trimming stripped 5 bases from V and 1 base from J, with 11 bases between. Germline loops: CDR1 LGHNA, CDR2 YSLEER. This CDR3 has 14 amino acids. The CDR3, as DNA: TGCGCCAGCAGCAGGCAGGCAGGGAACACTGAAGCTTTCTTT. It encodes CASSRQAGNTEAFF.

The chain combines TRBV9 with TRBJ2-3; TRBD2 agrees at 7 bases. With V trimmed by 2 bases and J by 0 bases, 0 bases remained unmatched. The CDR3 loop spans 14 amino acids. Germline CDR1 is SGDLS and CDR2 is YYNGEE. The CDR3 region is CASSVSGSTDTQYF. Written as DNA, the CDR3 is TGTGCCAGCAGCGTTAGCGGGAGCACAGATACGCAGTATTTT.

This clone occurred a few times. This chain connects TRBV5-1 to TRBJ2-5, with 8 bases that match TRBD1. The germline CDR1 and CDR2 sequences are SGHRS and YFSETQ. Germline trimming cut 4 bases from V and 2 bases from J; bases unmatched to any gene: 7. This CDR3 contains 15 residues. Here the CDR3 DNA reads TGCGCCAGCAGCACGACAGGGGCGAAACAAGAGACCCAGTACTTC. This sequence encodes CASSTTGAKQETQYF.

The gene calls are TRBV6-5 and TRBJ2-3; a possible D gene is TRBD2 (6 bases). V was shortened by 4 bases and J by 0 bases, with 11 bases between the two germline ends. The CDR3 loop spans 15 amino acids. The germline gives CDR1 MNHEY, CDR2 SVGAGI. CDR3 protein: CASSSQRASTDTQYF. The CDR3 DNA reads TGTGCCAGCAGTTCCCAGCGGGCTAGCACAGATACGCAGTATTTT.

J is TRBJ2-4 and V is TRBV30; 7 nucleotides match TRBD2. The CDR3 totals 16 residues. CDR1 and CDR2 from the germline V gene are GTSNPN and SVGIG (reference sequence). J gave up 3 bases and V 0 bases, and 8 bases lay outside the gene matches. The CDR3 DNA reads TGTGCCTGGAGTGTAGGATTTCGCGGGGGCAAAAACATTCAGTACTTC. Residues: CAWSVGFRGGKNIQYF.

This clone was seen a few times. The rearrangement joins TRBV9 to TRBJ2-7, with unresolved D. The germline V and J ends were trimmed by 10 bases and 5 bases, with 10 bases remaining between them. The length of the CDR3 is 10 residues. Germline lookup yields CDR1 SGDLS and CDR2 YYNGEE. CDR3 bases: TGTGCCCCCCGGTGTGACGAGCAGTACTTC. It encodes CAPRCDEQYF. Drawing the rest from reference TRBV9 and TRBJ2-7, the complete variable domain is DSGVTQTPKHLITATGQRVTLRCSPRSGDLSVYWYQQSLDQGLQFLIQYYNGEERAKGNILERFSAQQFPDLHSELNLSSLELGDSALYFCAPRCDEQYFGPGTRLTVT.

The CDR3 loop is CASSPRLADLTKGTQYF. DNA of the CDR3: TGTGCCAGCTCACCACGACTAGCGGACCTAACTAAAGGGACCCAGTACTTC. The chain carries TRBV18 and TRBJ2-5; 9 bases agree with TRBD2. With V trimmed by 1 base and J by 7 bases, 13 bases remained unmatched. CDR3 length equals 17 residues. CDR1 KGHSH and CDR2 LQKENI come from the germline V gene.